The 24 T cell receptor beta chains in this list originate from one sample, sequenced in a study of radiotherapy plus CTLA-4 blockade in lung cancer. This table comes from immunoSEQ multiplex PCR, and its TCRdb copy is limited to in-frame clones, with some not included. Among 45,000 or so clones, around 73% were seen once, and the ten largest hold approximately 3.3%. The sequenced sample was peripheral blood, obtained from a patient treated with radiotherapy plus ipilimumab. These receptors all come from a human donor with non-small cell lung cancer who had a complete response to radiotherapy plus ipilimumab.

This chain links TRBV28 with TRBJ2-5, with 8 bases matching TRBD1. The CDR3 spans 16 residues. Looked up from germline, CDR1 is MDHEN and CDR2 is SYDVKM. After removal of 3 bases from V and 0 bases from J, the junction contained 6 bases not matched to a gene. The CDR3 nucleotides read TGTGCCAGCAGTTTGTTACAGGGACAGGACCAAGAGACCCAGTACTTC. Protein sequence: CASSLLQGQDQETQYF.

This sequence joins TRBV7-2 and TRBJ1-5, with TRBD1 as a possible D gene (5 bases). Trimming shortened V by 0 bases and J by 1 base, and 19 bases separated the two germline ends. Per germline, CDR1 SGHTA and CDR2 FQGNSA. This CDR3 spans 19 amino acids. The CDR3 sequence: CASSLAGRHGTSSNQPQHF. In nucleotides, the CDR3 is TGTGCCAGCAGCTTAGCTGGGAGACATGGGACTTCCAGCAATCAGCCCCAGCATTTT.

The CDR3 DNA reads as TGTGCCAGCAGCTTAGGACTCGCAGAGACCCAGTACTTC. Translated: CASSLGLAETQYF. The rearrangement links TRBV7-2 to TRBJ2-5; D not certain. Trimming pared 1 base from V and 4 bases from J, leaving 7 bases between. There are 13 residues in the CDR3. Germline V CDR1 and CDR2: SGHTA, FQGNSA. Full variable domain (missing parts from reference TRBV7-2 and TRBJ2-5): GAGVSQSPSNKVTEKGKDVELRCDPISGHTALYWYRQSLGQGLEFLIYFQGNSAPDKSGLPSDRFSAERTGGSVSTLTIQRTQQEDSAVYLCASSLGLAETQYFGPGTRLLVL.

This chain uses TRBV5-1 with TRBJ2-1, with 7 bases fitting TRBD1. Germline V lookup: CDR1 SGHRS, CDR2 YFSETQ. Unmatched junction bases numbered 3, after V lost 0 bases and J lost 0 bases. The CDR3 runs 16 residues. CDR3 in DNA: TGCGCCAGCAGCTTGGCCGAGGGGGCCTCCTACAATGAGCAGTTCTTC. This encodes CASSLAEGASYNEQFF. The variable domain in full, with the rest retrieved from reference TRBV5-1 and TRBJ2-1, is KAGVTQTPRYLIKTRGQQVTLSCSPISGHRSVSWYQQTPGQGLQFLFEYFSETQRNKGNFPGRFSGRQFSNSRSEMNVSTLELGDSALYLCASSLAEGASYNEQFFGPGTRLTVL.

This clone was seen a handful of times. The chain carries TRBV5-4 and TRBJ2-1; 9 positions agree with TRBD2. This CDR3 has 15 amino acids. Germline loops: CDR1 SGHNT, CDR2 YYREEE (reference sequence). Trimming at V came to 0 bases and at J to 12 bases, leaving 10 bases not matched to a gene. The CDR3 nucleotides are TGTGCCAGCAGCTTGGAGGCTAGCGGGATAGTGGGGCAGTTCTTC. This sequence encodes CASSLEASGIVGQFF.

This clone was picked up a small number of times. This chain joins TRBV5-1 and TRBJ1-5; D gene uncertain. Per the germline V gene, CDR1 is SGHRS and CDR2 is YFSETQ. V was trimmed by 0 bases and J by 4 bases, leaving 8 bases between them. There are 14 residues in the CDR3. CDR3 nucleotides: TGCGCCAGCAGCTTGGGGGCACAAAATCAGCCCCAGCATTTT. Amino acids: CASSLGAQNQPQHF.

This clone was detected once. CDR3 protein: CASRPPGLKNEQFF. The CDR3 region has the DNA TGTGCCAGCAGACCCCCGGGACTTAAAAATGAGCAGTTCTTC. The rearrangement joins TRBV6-6 to TRBJ2-1, with D perhaps TRBD2 (6 bases). The CDR3 contains 14 residues. The ends were cut back, 6 bases at V and 7 bases at J, with 16 bases in the middle. Looked up from germline, CDR1 is MNHNY and CDR2 is SVGAGI (reference sequence).

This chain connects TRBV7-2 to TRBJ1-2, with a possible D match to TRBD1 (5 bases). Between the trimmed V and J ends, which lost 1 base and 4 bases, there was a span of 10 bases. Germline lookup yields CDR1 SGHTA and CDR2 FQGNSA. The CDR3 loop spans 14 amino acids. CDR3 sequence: CASSLEVGPYGYTF. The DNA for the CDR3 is TGTGCCAGCAGCTTAGAGGTGGGGCCCTATGGCTACACCTTC.

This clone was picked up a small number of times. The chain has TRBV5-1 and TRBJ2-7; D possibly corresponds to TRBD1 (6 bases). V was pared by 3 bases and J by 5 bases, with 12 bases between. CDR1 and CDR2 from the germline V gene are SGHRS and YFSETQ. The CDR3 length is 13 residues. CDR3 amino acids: CASSSQGLNEQYF. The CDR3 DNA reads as TGCGCCAGCAGCTCGCAGGGGCTCAACGAGCAGTACTTC.

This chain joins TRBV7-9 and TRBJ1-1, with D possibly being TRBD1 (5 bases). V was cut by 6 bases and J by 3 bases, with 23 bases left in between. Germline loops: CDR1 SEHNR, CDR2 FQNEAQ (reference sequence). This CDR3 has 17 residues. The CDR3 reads CASSEESGHYVDTEAFF. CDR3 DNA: TGTGCCAGCAGTGAAGAATCAGGACACTATGTCGACACTGAAGCTTTCTTT.

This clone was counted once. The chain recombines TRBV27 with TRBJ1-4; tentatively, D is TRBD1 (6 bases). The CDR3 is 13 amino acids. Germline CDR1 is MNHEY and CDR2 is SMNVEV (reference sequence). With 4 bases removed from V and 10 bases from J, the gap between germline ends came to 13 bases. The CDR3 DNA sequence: TGTGCCAGCAGTTCTGGGGGCTCGGGAAAACTGTTTTTT. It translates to CASSSGGSGKLFF.

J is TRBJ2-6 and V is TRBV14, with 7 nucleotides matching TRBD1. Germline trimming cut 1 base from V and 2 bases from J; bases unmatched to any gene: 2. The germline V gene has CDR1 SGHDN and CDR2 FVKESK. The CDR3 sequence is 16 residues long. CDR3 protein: CASSQGDRAGANVLTF. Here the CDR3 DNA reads TGTGCCAGCAGCCAAGGAGACAGGGCTGGGGCCAACGTCCTGACTTTC.

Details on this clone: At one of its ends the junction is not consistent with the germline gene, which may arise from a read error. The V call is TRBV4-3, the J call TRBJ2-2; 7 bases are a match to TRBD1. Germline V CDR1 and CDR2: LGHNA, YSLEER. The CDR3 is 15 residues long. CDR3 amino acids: CASRQDRVGTGELFF. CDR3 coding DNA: TGCGCCAGCAGACAAGACAGGGTGGGCACCGGGGAGCTGTTTTTT.

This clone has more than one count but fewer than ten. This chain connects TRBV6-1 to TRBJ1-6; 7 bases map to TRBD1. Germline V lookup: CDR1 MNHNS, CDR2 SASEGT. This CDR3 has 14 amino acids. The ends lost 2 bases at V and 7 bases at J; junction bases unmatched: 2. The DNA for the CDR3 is TGTGCCAGCAGTGAATTGGGACAGAATTCACCCCTCCACTTT. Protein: CASSELGQNSPLHF.

CDR3: CASSPHRTYSSYEQYF. The CDR3 DNA sequence: TGTGCCAGCAGCCCCCACAGAACCTACAGCTCCTACGAGCAGTACTTC. The rearrangement uses TRBV7-8 and TRBJ2-7, with no clear D. This CDR3 region has 16 residues. The ends were cut back, 5 bases at V and 0 bases at J, with 17 bases in the middle. Germline V gene lookup returns CDR1 SGHVS and CDR2 FQNEAQ.

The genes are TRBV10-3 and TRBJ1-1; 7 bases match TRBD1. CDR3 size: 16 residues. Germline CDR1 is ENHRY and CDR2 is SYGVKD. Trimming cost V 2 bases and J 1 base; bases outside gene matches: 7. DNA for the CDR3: TGTGCCATCAGTGAGAGGGGGCAGGGTAGGAACACTGAAGCTTTCTTT. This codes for CAISERGQGRNTEAFF.

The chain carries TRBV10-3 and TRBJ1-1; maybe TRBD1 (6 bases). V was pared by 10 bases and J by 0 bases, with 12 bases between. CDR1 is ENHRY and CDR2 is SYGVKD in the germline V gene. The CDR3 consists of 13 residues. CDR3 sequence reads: CATRGQLNTEAFF. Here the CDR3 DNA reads TGTGCCACCAGAGGACAGCTGAACACTGAAGCTTTCTTT.

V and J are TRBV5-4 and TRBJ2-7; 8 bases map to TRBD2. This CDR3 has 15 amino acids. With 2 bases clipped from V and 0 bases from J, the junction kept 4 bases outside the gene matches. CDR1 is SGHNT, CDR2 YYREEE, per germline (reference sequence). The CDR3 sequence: CASSLDGRASYEQYF. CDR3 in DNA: TGTGCCAGCAGCTTAGACGGGAGGGCCTCCTACGAGCAGTACTTC.

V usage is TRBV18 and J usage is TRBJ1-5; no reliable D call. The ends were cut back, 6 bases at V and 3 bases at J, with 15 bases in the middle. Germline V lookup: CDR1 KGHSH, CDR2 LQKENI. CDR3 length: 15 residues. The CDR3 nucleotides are TGTGCCAGCTCCTATGACGGGAATTACAATCAGCCCCAGCATTTT. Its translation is CASSYDGNYNQPQHF.

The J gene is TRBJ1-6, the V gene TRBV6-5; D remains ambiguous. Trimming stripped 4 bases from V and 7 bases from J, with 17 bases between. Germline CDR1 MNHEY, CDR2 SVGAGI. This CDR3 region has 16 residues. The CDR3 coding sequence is TGTGCCAGCAGTTCCCAACGCCGCCTGAGGAATTCACCCCTCCACTTT. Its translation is CASSSQRRLRNSPLHF.

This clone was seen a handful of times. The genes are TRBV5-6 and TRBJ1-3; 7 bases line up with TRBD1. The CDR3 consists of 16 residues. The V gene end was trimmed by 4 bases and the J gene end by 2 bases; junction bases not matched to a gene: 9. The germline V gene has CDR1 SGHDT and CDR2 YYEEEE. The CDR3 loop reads CASSRDRVITGNTIYF. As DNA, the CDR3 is TGTGCCAGCAGCCGAGACAGGGTCATTACTGGAAACACCATATATTTT. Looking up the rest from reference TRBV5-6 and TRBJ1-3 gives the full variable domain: DAGVTQSPTHLIKTRGQQVTLRCSPKSGHDTVSWYQQALGQGPQFIFQYYEEEERQRGNFPDRFSGHQFPNYSSELNVNALLLGDSALYLCASSRDRVITGNTIYFGEGSWLTVV.

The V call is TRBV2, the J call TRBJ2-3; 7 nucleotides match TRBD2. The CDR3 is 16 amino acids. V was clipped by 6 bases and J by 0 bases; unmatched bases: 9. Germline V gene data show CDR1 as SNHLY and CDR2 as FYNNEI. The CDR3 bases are TGTGCCAGCAGGCGGGCTAGCGGCATCAGCACAGATACGCAGTATTTT. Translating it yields CASRRASGISTDTQYF.

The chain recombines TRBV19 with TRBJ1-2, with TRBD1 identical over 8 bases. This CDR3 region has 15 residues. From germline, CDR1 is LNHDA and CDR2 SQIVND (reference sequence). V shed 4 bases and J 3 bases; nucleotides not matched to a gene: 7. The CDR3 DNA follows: TGTGCCAGTAGTAGTTCCAGACAGGGGTACTATGGCTACACCTTC. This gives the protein CASSSSRQGYYGYTF. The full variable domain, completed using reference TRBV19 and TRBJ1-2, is DGGITQSPKYLFRKEGQNVTLSCEQNLNHDAMYWYRQDPGQGLRLIYYSQIVNDFQKGDIAEGYSVSREKKESFPLTVTSAQKNPTAFYLCASSSSRQGYYGYTFGSGTRLTVV.

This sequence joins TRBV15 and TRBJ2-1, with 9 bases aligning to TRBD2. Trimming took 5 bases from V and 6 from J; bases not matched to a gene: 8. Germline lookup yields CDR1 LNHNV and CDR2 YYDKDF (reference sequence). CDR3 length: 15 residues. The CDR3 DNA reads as TGTGCCACCAGCCGGGGGGCGGGGGGGCTCAATGAGCAGTTCTTC. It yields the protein CATSRGAGGLNEQFF. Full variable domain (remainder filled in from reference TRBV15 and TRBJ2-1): DAMVIQNPRYQVTQFGKPVTLSCSQTLNHNVMYWYQQKSSQAPKLLFHYYDKDFNNEADTPDNFQSRRPNTSFCFLDIRSPGLGDTAMYLCATSRGAGGLNEQFFGPGTRLTVL.